The T cell receptor (beta chain) described here comes from a study of T cell responses to AZD1222 COVID-19 vaccine. Study results and limitations: A mostly white British donor set with more females was recruited, and clonal diversity was possibly underestimated.

Produced via immunoSEQ multiplex PCR; TCRdb's table is partial and in-frame only. The data show about 92,000 clones, more than 75% seen once. On this clone: Antigen specificity is unknown.

This CDR3 region has 16 residues. The clonotype was recovered from an adult in good health. The sequencing used peripheral blood, collected on day 0 of AZD1222 vaccination. The chain is built from TRBV21-1 and TRBJ2-5; the table's D call of TRBD2 was not tested on the DNA. TRBV21-1 is recorded as a pseudogene. The DNA of the CDR3 is TGTGCCAGCAGCAAAAGGACTAGCGGGTACCAAGAGACCCAGTACTTC. Translating gives CASSKRTSGYQETQYF.